A single sample gave rise to the 13 T cell receptor beta chains below, sequenced in a study of technical replicates of blood from a few donors. Generated by immunoSEQ multiplex PCR, the TCRdb table keeps only in-frame clones and is missing some. The sample carries tens of thousands of clones, roughly 86% recorded once. The sample consisted of PBMCs. All receptors derive from a human donor in good health. Some clones in this sample may be carry-over from other donors' samples.

The chain recombines TRBV5-1 with TRBJ1-2; 7 nucleotides agree with TRBD1. This CDR3 spans 15 amino acids. Germline CDR1 is SGHRS and CDR2 is YFSETQ. V lost 0 bases to trimming and J lost 3 bases; unmatched junction nucleotides: 5. In DNA form, the CDR3 reads TGCGCCAGCAGCTTGGACTCAGGGGGGTACTATGGCTACACCTTC. This sequence encodes CASSLDSGGYYGYTF.

The chain combines TRBV5-1 with TRBJ2-7, with 8 positions matching TRBD2. The V gene's germline CDR1 is SGHRS and CDR2 YFSETQ. The CDR3 spans 14 residues. Unmatched junction bases numbered 9, after V lost 4 bases and J lost 6 bases. This CDR3 reads CASSGGTSRAEQYF. As DNA, the CDR3 is TGCGCCAGCAGCGGGGGGACTAGTCGAGCCGAGCAGTACTTC. The full variable domain, rest sourced from reference TRBV5-1 and TRBJ2-7, is KAGVTQTPRYLIKTRGQQVTLSCSPISGHRSVSWYQQTPGQGLQFLFEYFSETQRNKGNFPGRFSGRQFSNSRSEMNVSTLELGDSALYLCASSGGTSRAEQYFGPGTRLTVT.

The chain couples TRBV27 to TRBJ1-2, with TRBD1 as a possible D gene (6 bases). Germline V gene lookup returns CDR1 MNHEY and CDR2 SMNVEV (reference sequence). Trimming removed 8 bases at V and 8 bases at J, with 12 bases between. The length of the CDR3 is 11 residues. The CDR3, as DNA: TGTGCCAGCGCAGGGGCAGGGGGCTACACCTTC. Translating it yields CASAGAGGYTF.

This clone was recorded only once. The chain has TRBV18 and TRBJ1-1; the D gene is possibly TRBD1 (6 bases). The germline V gene encodes CDR1 KGHSH and CDR2 LQKENI. This CDR3 region has 13 residues. V was clipped by 10 bases and J by 0 bases, with 12 bases between them. The CDR3 DNA is TGTGCCACCGCGACAGGATTGAACACTGAAGCTTTCTTT. Amino acid sequence: CATATGLNTEAFF.

This chain connects TRBV6-5 to TRBJ1-6; D is possibly TRBD1 (6 bases). Trimming stripped 8 bases from V and 8 bases from J, with 10 bases between. The CDR3 extends over 12 amino acids. CDR1 is MNHEY and CDR2 is SVGAGI in the germline V gene. The CDR3 bases are TGTGCCAGCTCCAACAGGGATTCACCCCTCCACTTT. Translation: CASSNRDSPLHF.

The rearrangement uses TRBV21-1 and TRBJ2-5; TRBD2, the table's D call, was not compared with the DNA. TRBV21-1 is deemed a pseudogene. The CDR3 sequence is 16 residues long. The CDR3 here is CASSMGTSGSGETQYF. The CDR3 DNA reads TGTGCCAGCAGCATGGGGACTAGCGGGAGTGGGGAGACCCAGTACTTC.

The chain uses TRBV13 and TRBJ2-2; D may be TRBD1 (5 bases). Trimming stripped 3 bases from V and 3 bases from J, with 14 bases between. CDR3 length: 16 amino acids. Per the germline V gene, CDR1 is PRHDT and CDR2 is FYEKMQ (reference sequence). The CDR3 reads CASSLWGLMDTGELFF. The CDR3 DNA reads as TGTGCCAGCAGCTTGTGGGGCCTGATGGACACCGGGGAGCTGTTTTTT.

The V call is TRBV7-3, the J call TRBJ1-2; D is possibly TRBD1 (5 bases). Germline CDR1 SGHTA, CDR2 FQGTGA. This CDR3 comprises 14 residues. The V end lost 1 base, the J end lost 4 bases, and 10 bases lay between the germline ends. For the CDR3, the DNA is TGTGCCAGCAGCTTAAACGGGCAGGGCTATGGCTACACCTTC. Protein sequence: CASSLNGQGYGYTF.

The chain recombines TRBV7-2 with TRBJ2-6, with a tentative D call TRBD1 (6 bases). Trimming left V 3 bases short and J 4 bases short, with 10 bases between. The germline V gene encodes CDR1 SGHTA and CDR2 FQGNSA. This CDR3 spans 15 amino acids. CDR3 sequence: CASSFQGNGANVLTF. The CDR3 DNA is TGTGCCAGCAGCTTCCAGGGGAACGGGGCCAACGTCCTGACTTTC.

V usage is TRBV30 and J usage is TRBJ1-2, with 7 bases that match TRBD1. CDR3 size: 14 residues. In germline, CDR1 is GTSNPN, CDR2 SVGIG (reference sequence). V shed 2 bases and J 8 bases; nucleotides not matched to a gene: 11. CDR3 protein: CAWSRGESGGGYTF. CDR3 sequence (DNA): TGTGCCTGGAGTCGCGGGGAGTCAGGGGGAGGCTACACCTTC.

This chain joins TRBV2 and TRBJ1-1; weak D call: TRBD1 (6 bases). The length of the CDR3 is 14 residues. Trimming removed 7 bases from V and 4 bases from J, with 16 bases in between. Germline assignment: CDR1 SNHLY and CDR2 FYNNEI. CDR3 loop: CASTQTGSGTEAFF. The CDR3 DNA is TGTGCCAGCACCCAAACAGGGTCGGGCACTGAAGCTTTCTTT.

The V gene is TRBV20-1, the J gene TRBJ2-7; D remains unclear. The CDR3 runs 11 residues. The germline V and J ends were trimmed by 3 bases and 3 bases, with 6 bases remaining between them. Looked up from germline, CDR1 is DFQATT and CDR2 is SNEGSKA (reference sequence). The CDR3 is CSASSGYEQYF. CDR3 nucleotides: TGCAGTGCTAGCTCAGGCTACGAGCAGTACTTC.

The V gene is TRBV6-1, the J gene TRBJ1-1; unclear D gene. The CDR3 is 12 amino acids. V lost 6 bases and J 6 bases, leaving 11 bases between the germline ends. Germline V gene lookup returns CDR1 MNHNS and CDR2 SASEGT. The CDR3 loop is CASRTTISEAFF. CDR3 coding DNA: TGTGCCAGCAGAACCACTATCTCTGAAGCTTTCTTT.